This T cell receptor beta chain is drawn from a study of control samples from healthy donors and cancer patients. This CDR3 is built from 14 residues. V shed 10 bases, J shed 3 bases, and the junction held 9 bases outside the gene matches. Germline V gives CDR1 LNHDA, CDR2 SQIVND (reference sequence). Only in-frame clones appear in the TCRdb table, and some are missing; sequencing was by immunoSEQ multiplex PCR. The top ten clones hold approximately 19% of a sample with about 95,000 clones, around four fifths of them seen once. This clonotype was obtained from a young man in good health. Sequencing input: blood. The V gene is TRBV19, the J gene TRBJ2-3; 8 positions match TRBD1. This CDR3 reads CATWTGMDTDTQYF. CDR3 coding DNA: TGTGCCACTTGGACAGGGATGGATACAGATACGCAGTATTTT.